Described below is a single TCR beta chain sequence and its context. At one of its ends the junction is not consistent with the germline gene, which may arise from a read error. The source of the sample is a study of blood T cell repertoires in COVID-19. For the study at large: Acute-phase and convalescent COVID-19 samples originated in the United States, Italy and Spain.

The CDR3 contains 12 residues. Germline values: CDR1 LNHNV, CDR2 YYDKDF (reference sequence). Per the original methods: Amplification with reference gene primers provided the estimates of nucleated cell counts. Sequencing used immunoSEQ multiplex PCR; TCRdb keeps in-frame clones, though not all of them. The V and J calls and the clone size are those of that table, but D and trimming were determined from the DNA. Of around 75,000 clones listed, roughly 78% are singletons. This sequence originates from a woman of 80 years or more with active or convalescent COVID-19. Material: peripheral blood. The chain links TRBV15 to TRBJ2-7; D is possibly TRBD1 (5 bases). The DNA of the CDR3 is TGTGCCACCAGCGGAGACAGCTACGAGCAGTACTTC. This gives the protein CATSGDSYEQYF. Supplemented by reference TRBV15 and TRBJ2-7, the full variable domain reads DAMVIQNPRYQVTQFGKPVTLSCSQTLNHNVMYWYQQKSSQAPKLLFHYYDKDFNNEADTPDNFQSRRPNTSFCFLDIRSPGLGDTAMYLCATSGDSYEQYFGPGTRLTVT.